Detailed here is one T cell receptor beta chain. This CDR3 is built from 14 residues. The germline V gene encodes CDR1 SGHKS and CDR2 YYEKEE (reference sequence). V lost 2 bases, J lost 1 base, and 9 bases lay in between. TCRdb reprocessed the RT-PCR reads via MiXCR and lists one record per CDR3 protein. The sample lists more than 600,000 distinct CDR3 sequences, around 14% seen once, with about 3.6% in the top ten. This clonotype was sampled from a female donor in good health, serving as a healthy control. Specimen: memory CD4+ T cells from blood. The genes are TRBV5-5 and TRBJ1-1; D is possibly TRBD1 (5 bases). The CDR3, as DNA: TGTGCCAGCAGCTTTGGCAGGGCGAACACTGAAGCTTTCTTT. Protein product: CASSFGRANTEAFF.